This entry describes one TCR beta chain. Assay: immunoSEQ multiplex PCR; the TCRdb copy retains only in-frame clones and omits some. Found here are around 36,000 clones, about 86% of them singletons; the top ten hold approximately 7%. The data derive from a study of T cells in localized non-small cell lung cancer. The CDR3 has 16 residues. Germline V gene sequence: CDR1 SEHNR, CDR2 FQNEAQ (reference sequence). J gave up 3 bases and V 4 bases, and 8 bases lay outside the gene matches. This TCR came from a male donor older than 55 with stage II lung adenocarcinoma. The chain carries TRBV7-9 and TRBJ2-3; 9 bases match TRBD1. The sample consisted of peripheral blood mononuclear cells, taken before any cancer treatment. CDR3 nucleotides: TGTGCCAGCAGCTACGCTCCGGGACAGGGTACAGATACGCAGTATTTT. Encoded protein: CASSYAPGQGTDTQYF.